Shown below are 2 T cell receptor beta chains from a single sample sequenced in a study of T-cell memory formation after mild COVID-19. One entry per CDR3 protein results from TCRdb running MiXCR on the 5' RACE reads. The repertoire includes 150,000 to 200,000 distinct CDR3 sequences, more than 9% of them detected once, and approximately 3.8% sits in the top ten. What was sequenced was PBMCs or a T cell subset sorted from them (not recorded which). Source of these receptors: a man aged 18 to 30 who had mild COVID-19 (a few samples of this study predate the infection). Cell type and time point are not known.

The CDR3 nucleotides are TGCGCCAGCAGTGGACGGGGGACTAGCACCGCAGATACGCAGTATTTT. It encodes CASSGRGTSTADTQYF. This chain connects TRBV10-1 to TRBJ2-3; 9 bases are a match to TRBD2. The junction had 9 bases not matched to a gene; V was cut back by 4 bases and J by 4 bases. The V gene's germline CDR1 is WNHNN and CDR2 SYGVQD (reference sequence). The CDR3 extends over 16 amino acids.

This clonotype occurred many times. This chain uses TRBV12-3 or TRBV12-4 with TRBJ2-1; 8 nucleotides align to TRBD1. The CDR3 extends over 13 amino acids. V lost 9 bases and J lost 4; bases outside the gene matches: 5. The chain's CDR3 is CASLRDRYNEQFF. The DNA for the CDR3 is TGTGCCAGTCTCCGGGACAGGTACAATGAGCAGTTCTTC.